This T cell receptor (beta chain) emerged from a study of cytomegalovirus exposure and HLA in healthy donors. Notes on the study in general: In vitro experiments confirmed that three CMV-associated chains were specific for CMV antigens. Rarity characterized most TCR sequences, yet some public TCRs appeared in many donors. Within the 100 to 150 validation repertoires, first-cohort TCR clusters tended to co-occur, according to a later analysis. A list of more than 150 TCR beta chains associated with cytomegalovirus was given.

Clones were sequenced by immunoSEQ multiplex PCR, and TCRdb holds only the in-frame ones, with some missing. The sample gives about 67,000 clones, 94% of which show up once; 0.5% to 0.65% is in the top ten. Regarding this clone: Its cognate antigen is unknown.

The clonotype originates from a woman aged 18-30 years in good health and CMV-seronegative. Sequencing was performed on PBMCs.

The CDR3 here is CASSLGQGMYNEQFF. CDR3 sequence (DNA): TGTGCCAGCAGCTTAGGGCAGGGGATGTACAATGAGCAGTTCTTC. The chain carries TRBV7-2 and TRBJ2-1, with a weak D call TRBD1 (6 bases). The CDR3 is made up of 15 amino acids. CDR1 SGHTA and CDR2 FQGNSA come from the germline V gene. Deletions cut 1 base from V and 4 bases from J, with 11 bases between.